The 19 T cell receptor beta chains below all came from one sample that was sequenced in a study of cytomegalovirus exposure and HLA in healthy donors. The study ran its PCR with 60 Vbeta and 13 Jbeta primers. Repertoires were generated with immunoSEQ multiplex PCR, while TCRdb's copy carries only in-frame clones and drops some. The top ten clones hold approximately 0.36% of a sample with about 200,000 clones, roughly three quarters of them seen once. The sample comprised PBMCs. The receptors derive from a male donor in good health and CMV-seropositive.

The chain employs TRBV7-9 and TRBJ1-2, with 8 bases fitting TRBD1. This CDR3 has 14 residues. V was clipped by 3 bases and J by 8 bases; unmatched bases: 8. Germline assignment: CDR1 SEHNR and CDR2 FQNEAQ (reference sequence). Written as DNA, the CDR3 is TGTGCCAGCAGCTTGACGCAGGGGGCGATCGGCTACACCTTC. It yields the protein CASSLTQGAIGYTF. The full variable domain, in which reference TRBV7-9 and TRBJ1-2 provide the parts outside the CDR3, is DTGVSQNPRHKITKRGQNVTFRCDPISEHNRLYWYRQTLGQGPEFLTYFQNEAQLEKSRLLSDRFSAERPKGSFSTLEIQRTEQGDSAMYLCASSLTQGAIGYTFGSGTRLTVV.

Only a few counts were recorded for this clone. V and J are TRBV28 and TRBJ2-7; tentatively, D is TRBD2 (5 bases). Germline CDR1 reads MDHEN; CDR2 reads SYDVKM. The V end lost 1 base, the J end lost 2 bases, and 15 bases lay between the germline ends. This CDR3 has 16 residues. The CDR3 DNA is TGTGCCAGCAGTTTATTCCGGCTGGAGGTGGCCTACGAGCAGTACTTC. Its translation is CASSLFRLEVAYEQYF.

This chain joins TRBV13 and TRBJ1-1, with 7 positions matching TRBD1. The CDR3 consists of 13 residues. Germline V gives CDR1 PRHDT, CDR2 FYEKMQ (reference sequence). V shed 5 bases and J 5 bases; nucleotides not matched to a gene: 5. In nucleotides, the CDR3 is TGTGCCAGCAGCAACAGGGGAGTTACTGAAGCTTTCTTT. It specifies CASSNRGVTEAFF.

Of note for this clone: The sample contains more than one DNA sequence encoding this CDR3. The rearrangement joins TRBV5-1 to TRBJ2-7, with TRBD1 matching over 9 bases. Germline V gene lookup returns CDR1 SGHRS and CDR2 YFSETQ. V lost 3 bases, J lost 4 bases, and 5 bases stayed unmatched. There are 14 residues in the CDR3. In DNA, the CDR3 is TGCGCCAGCAGCTGGACAGGGGAGGGATACGAGCAGTACTTC. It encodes CASSWTGEGYEQYF.

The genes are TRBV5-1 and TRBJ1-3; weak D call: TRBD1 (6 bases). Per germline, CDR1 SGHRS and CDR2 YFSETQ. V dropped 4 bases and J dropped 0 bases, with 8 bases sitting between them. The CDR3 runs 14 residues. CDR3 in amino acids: CASSQGSSGNTIYF. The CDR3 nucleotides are TGCGCCAGCAGCCAGGGGAGCTCTGGAAACACCATATATTTT.

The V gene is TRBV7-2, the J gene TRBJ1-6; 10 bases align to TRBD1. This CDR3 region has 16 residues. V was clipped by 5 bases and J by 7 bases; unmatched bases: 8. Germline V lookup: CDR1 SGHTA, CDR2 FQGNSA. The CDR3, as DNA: TGTGCCAGCAGCACTTACCCGGGACAGGGGAATTCACCCCTCCACTTT. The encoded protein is CASSTYPGQGNSPLHF.

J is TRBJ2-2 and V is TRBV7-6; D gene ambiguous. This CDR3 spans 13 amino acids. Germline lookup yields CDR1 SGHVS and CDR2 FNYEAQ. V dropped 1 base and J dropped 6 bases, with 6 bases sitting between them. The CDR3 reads CASSLGTPGELFF. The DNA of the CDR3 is TGTGCCAGCAGCTTAGGAACACCCGGGGAGCTGTTTTTT.

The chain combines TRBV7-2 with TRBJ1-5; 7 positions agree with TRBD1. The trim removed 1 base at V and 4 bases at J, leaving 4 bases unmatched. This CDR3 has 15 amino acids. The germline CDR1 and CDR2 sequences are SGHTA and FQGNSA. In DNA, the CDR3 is TGTGCCAGCAGCTTAGAAGACAGGGCTAATCAGCCCCAGCATTTT. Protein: CASSLEDRANQPQHF.

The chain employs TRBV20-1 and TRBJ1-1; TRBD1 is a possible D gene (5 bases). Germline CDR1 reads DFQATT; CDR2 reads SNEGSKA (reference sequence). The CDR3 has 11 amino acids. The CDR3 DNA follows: TGCAGGCCGACAGTGAACACTGAAGCTTTCTTT. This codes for CRPTVNTEAFF.

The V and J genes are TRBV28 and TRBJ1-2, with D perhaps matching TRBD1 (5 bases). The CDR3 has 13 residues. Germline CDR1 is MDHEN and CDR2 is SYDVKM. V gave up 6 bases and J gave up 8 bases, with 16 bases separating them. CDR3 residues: CASSTPGRAGYTF. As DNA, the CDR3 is TGTGCCAGCAGCACCCCAGGGAGGGCGGGCTACACCTTC.

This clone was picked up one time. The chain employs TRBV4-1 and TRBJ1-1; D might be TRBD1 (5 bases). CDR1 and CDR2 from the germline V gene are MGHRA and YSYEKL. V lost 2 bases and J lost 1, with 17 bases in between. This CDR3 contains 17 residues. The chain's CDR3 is CASSQRGEGLANTEAFF. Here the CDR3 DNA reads TGCGCCAGCAGCCAAAGAGGGGAGGGGCTCGCGAACACTGAAGCTTTCTTT.

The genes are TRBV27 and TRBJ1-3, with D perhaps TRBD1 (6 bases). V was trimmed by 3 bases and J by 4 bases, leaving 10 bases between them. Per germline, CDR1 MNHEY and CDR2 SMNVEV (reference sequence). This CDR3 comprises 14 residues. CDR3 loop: CASSFEGDGNTIYF. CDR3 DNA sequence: TGTGCCAGCAGTTTCGAGGGGGACGGAAACACCATATATTTT.

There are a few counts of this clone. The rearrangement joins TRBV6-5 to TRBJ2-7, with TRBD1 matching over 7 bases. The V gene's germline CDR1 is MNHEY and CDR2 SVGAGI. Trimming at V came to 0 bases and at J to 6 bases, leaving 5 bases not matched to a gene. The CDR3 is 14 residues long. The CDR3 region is CASSYSRDSPEQYF. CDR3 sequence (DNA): TGTGCCAGCAGTTACTCGAGGGACAGCCCCGAGCAGTACTTC.

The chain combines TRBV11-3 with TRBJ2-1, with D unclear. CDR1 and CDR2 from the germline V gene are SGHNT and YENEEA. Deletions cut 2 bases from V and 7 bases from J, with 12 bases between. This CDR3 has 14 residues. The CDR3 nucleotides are TGTGCCAGCAGCTTATCTGGTAGCCTTAATGAGCAGTTCTTC. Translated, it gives CASSLSGSLNEQFF. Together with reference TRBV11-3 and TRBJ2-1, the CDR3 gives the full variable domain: EAGVVQSPRYKIIEKKQPVAFWCNPISGHNTLYWYLQNLGQGPELLIRYENEEAVDDSQLPKDRFSAERLKGVDSTLKIQPAELGDSAVYLCASSLSGSLNEQFFGPGTRLTVL.

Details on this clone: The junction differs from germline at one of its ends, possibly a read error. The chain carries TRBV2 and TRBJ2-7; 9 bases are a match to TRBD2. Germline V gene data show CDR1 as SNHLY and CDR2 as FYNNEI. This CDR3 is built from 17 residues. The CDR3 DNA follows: TGTGCCAGCAGTGAAGCGCTTCCGACTAGCGGCTCCTACGGGCAGTACTTC. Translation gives CASSEALPTSGSYGQYF. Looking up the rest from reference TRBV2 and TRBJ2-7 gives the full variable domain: EPEVTQTPSHQVTQMGQEVILRCVPISNHLYFYWYRQILGQKVEFLVSFYNNEISEKSEIFDDQFSVERPDGSNFTLKIRSTKLEDSAMYFCASSEALPTSGSYGQYFGPGTRLTVT.

CDR3 sequence reads: CASSHHWDRADNSPLHF. CDR3 bases: TGTGCCAGCAGCCATCATTGGGACAGGGCCGATAATTCACCCCTCCACTTT. V and J are TRBV14 and TRBJ1-6, with 9 bases fitting TRBD1. The germline V gene has CDR1 SGHDN and CDR2 FVKESK. J gave up 5 bases and V 3 bases, and 8 bases lay outside the gene matches. The CDR3 spans 17 residues.

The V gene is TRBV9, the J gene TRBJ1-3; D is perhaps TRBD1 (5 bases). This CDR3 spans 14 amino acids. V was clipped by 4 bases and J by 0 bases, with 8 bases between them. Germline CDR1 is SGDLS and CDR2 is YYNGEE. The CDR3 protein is CASSSGASGNTIYF. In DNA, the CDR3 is TGTGCCAGCAGCTCTGGGGCCTCTGGAAACACCATATATTTT.

The CDR3 coding sequence is TGTGCCAGCAGCGGGACTAGTGCTGGGGAGCTGTTTTTT. Translation: CASSGTSAGELFF. V usage is TRBV9 and J usage is TRBJ2-2; 7 bases line up with TRBD2. Germline V gene data show CDR1 as SGDLS and CDR2 as YYNGEE. This CDR3 comprises 13 residues. V trimming: 3 bases; J trimming: 8 bases; junction bases outside the gene matches: 4.

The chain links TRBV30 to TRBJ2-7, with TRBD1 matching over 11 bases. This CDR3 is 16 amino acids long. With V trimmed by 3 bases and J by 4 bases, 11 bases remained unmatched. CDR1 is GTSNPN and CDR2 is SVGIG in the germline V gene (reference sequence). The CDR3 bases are TGTGCCTGGAGAGATATGACCGGACAGGGGGCTTACGAGCAGTACTTC. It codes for CAWRDMTGQGAYEQYF. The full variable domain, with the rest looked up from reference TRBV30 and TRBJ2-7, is SQTIHQWPATLVQPVGSPLSLECTVEGTSNPNLYWYRQAAGRGLQLLFYSVGIGQISSEVPQNLSASRPQDRQFILSSKKLLLSDSGFYLCAWRDMTGQGAYEQYFGPGTRLTVT.